This T cell receptor (beta chain) emerged from a study of CD8 T cells in ankylosing spondylitis. Study-level results: Reportedly, significant enrichment of disease-linked clones occurred in matched ankylosing spondylitis synovial fluid. About 8 highly homologous variants made up a TCR beta motif that seemed to typify ankylosing spondylitis blood.

Notes on this clonotype: The antigen is not known.

Using its own MiXCR run on the 5' RACE reads, TCRdb lists one record per CDR3 protein. The sample includes 700,000 or so distinct CDR3 sequences, 19% seen only once; the top ten take 15% to 20%. This clonotype was sampled from a male donor with ankylosing spondylitis. Sequencing was performed on blood, either unsorted or a sorted T cell fraction (not recorded which).

The CDR3 sequence is CASSEWGKNEQFF. The CDR3 coding sequence is TGTGCCAGCAGTGAGTGGGGTAAAAATGAGCAGTTCTTC. V usage is TRBV2 and J usage is TRBJ2-1; D is unclear. Trimming took 3 bases from V and 7 from J, leaving 10 bases between them. Per the germline V gene, CDR1 is SNHLY and CDR2 is FYNNEI. The CDR3 is 13 amino acids.